The 21 T cell receptor beta chains listed next were all sequenced from one sample in a study of human T cells and chemical hapten exposure. The time point was: patch test 1, 2 weeks after DPC sensitization. Sample treatment: therapeutic diphenylcyclopropenone sensitization with weekly scalp DPC. TCRdb processed the RACE reads anew with MiXCR; each CDR3 protein has one entry. Here the sample spans some 400,000 distinct CDR3 sequences, about 4.8% being singletons. The sample consisted of whole blood, taken in connection with sensitization to the hapten diphenylcyclopropenone (DPC). The receptors were gathered from a woman aged 45-65 years with alopecia areata. Some clones in this sample may be carry-over from other donors' samples.

In the case of this clonotype: Here the CDR3 omits its conserved ending phenylalanine or tryptophan, so a read error is the likely source. The chain carries TRBV20-1 and TRBJ2-3, with TRBD1 matching 9 bases. V shed 6 bases, J shed 0 bases, and the junction held 7 bases outside the gene matches. In germline, CDR1 is DFQATT, CDR2 SNEGSKA (reference sequence). The CDR3 is 15 residues long. The CDR3 protein is CSAVRQGVSTDTQYL. The CDR3 DNA is TGCAGTGCGGTCAGACAGGGGGTGAGCACAGATACGCAGTATTTA.

The sample holds many counts of this clonotype. The chain uses TRBV12-3 or TRBV12-4 and TRBJ1-3; weak D call: TRBD1 (6 bases). This CDR3 is 15 amino acids long. The V gene lost 6 bases and the J gene lost 1 base, with 13 bases spanning the gap. The CDR3 nucleotides read TGTGCCAGCAGAGACAGGCCCCCATCTGGAAACACCATATATTTT. It yields the protein CASRDRPPSGNTIYF.

This clonotype came up a few times. CDR3 protein: CASSKADGSNQPQHF. CDR3 sequence (DNA): TGCGCCAGCAGTAAGGCAGACGGTAGCAATCAGCCCCAGCATTTT. V usage is TRBV10-2 and J usage is TRBJ1-5; no definite D call. V lost 5 bases and J lost 0, with 11 bases in between. The CDR3 consists of 15 residues. Germline V lookup: CDR1 WSHSY, CDR2 SAAADI.

The chain combines TRBV6-2 or TRBV6-3 with TRBJ2-3; D gene unclear. V was trimmed by 2 bases and J by 4 bases, leaving 10 bases between them. There are 14 residues in the CDR3. Germline V gene sequence: CDR1 MNHEY, CDR2 SVGEGT. The CDR3 spells CASSYRLEPDTQYF. CDR3 coding DNA: TGTGCCAGCAGTTACCGCCTAGAACCAGATACGCAGTATTTT.

This clonotype showed up many times. The J gene is TRBJ1-2, the V gene TRBV28; weak D call: TRBD1 (6 bases). Germline CDR1 and CDR2: MDHEN and SYDVKM. The CDR3 is 15 residues long. The ends were cut back, 4 bases at V and 2 bases at J, with 14 bases in the middle. The CDR3 sequence is CASSSRRGSNYGYTF. CDR3 bases: TGTGCCAGCAGTTCACGCAGGGGCTCCAACTATGGCTACACCTTC.

There are many counts of this clonotype. In DNA form, the CDR3 reads TGCGCCAGCAGCCTGGACGGCTTAAACACTGAAGCTTTCTTT. As protein: CASSLDGLNTEAFF. The V gene is TRBV5-1, the J gene TRBJ1-1; no clear D. Germline V gives CDR1 SGHRS, CDR2 YFSETQ. The V and J ends lost 4 bases and 2 bases respectively, with 12 bases between them. The CDR3 is made up of 14 amino acids.

This clonotype has ten or more counts. V is TRBV2 and J is TRBJ2-5, with D possibly being TRBD2 (5 bases). V lost 3 bases, J lost 1 base, and 12 bases lay in between. The V gene's germline CDR1 is SNHLY and CDR2 FYNNEI. CDR3 length: 15 amino acids. The CDR3 region is CASSESGQFQETQYF. The CDR3 nucleotides read TGTGCCAGCAGTGAGAGCGGCCAGTTCCAAGAGACCCAGTACTTC.

The table lists this clonotype with many counts. The chain employs TRBV20-1 and TRBJ2-3; the D call may be TRBD1 or TRBD2 (5 bases each). Germline V CDR1 and CDR2: DFQATT, SNEGSKA (reference sequence). The ends were cut back, 3 bases at V and 2 bases at J, with 12 bases in the middle. This CDR3 spans 14 amino acids. The CDR3 sequence is CSARGTQLTDTQYF. For the CDR3, the DNA is TGCAGTGCTAGGGGGACCCAACTCACAGATACGCAGTATTTT.

There are many counts of this clonotype. This chain links TRBV11-2 with TRBJ2-3; the match to TRBD2 covers 12 bases. With V trimmed by 0 bases and J by 2 bases, 18 bases remained unmatched. There are 22 residues in the CDR3. CDR1 and CDR2 (germline): SGHAT, FQNNGV. The CDR3 coding sequence is TGTGCCAGCAGCTTAGAAGGGGGGGCTAGCGGGAGGGCCTCATTTATCACAGATACGCAGTATTTT. Translation gives CASSLEGGASGRASFITDTQYF.

This clonotype was seen ten or more times. The chain combines TRBV6-1 with TRBJ2-1; TRBD2 agrees at 7 bases. The CDR3 runs 15 residues. Looked up from germline, CDR1 is MNHNS and CDR2 is SASEGT. V lost 0 bases to trimming and J lost 6 bases; unmatched junction nucleotides: 5. CDR3 bases: TGTGCCAGCAGTGAAGCAGCGGGGAGCTTCAATGAGCAGTTCTTC. It codes for CASSEAAGSFNEQFF.

This clonotype turned up a few times. The chain couples TRBV7-3 to TRBJ2-3; 7 bases line up with TRBD1. The CDR3 length is 15 residues. The germline V gene encodes CDR1 SGHTA and CDR2 FQGTGA. The V gene end was trimmed by 5 bases and the J gene end by 3 bases; junction bases not matched to a gene: 8. The CDR3 DNA follows: TGTGCCAGCAGCCCGACAGGGTTACGGACAGATACGCAGTATTTT. It translates to CASSPTGLRTDTQYF.

This clonotype was seen repeatedly, ten times or more. The gene calls are TRBV15 and TRBJ2-1; 9 bases line up with TRBD1. The germline CDR1 and CDR2 sequences are LNHNV and YYDKDF (reference sequence). The CDR3 consists of 15 residues. V dropped 2 bases and J dropped 6; count of bases not matched to a gene: 5. CDR3 DNA: TGTGCCACCAGCAGAACCGGGACAGGGATCAATGAGCAGTTCTTC. Amino acids: CATSRTGTGINEQFF.

Ten or more counts support this clonotype. The rearrangement joins TRBV20-1 to TRBJ1-2; a possible D gene is TRBD1 (6 bases). V was clipped by 3 bases and J by 12 bases, with 14 bases between them. This CDR3 region has 11 residues. The V gene's germline CDR1 is DFQATT and CDR2 SNEGSKA (reference sequence). The CDR3 DNA reads as TGCAGTGCTAGGGGCCCCACAGGGAACACCTTC. This sequence encodes CSARGPTGNTF.

This clonotype came up a few times. The chain has TRBV27 and TRBJ1-2; D is unresolved. Trimming left V 2 bases short and J 6 bases short, with 13 bases between. The CDR3 has 14 residues. CDR1 and CDR2 (germline): MNHEY, SMNVEV (reference sequence). CDR3 nucleotides: TGTGCCAGCAGTTTAATGACGGGGTCGGATGGCTACACCTTC. Translating it yields CASSLMTGSDGYTF.

This clonotype was counted only a few times. The rearrangement joins TRBV7-9 to TRBJ2-3, with 10 bases fitting TRBD1. Germline CDR1 reads SEHNR; CDR2 reads FQNEAQ (reference sequence). Trimming at V came to 5 bases and at J to 6 bases, leaving 11 bases not matched to a gene. This CDR3 is built from 16 residues. The CDR3 spells CASSLGQTGGMDTQYF. The CDR3 nucleotides read TGTGCCAGCAGCCTGGGCCAGACAGGGGGCATGGATACGCAGTATTTT.

This clonotype was detected ten times or more. The J gene is TRBJ2-7, the V gene TRBV6-5; D ambiguous. V gave up 6 bases and J gave up 4 bases, with 16 bases separating them. The CDR3 spans 14 residues. Germline CDR1 MNHEY, CDR2 SVGAGI. The CDR3 spells CASSLRPIGYEQYF. The CDR3, as DNA: TGTGCCAGCAGCCTCCGACCGATCGGGTACGAGCAGTACTTC.

This clonotype was seen repeatedly, ten times or more. The chain links TRBV7-8 to TRBJ1-1; D remains ambiguous. The germline V and J ends were trimmed by 1 base and 0 bases, with 9 bases remaining between them. The CDR3 has 15 residues. CDR1 and CDR2 from the germline V gene are SGHVS and FQNEAQ. The CDR3 here is CASSLGVSMNTEAFF. The CDR3 DNA reads TGTGCCAGCAGCTTAGGAGTAAGCATGAACACTGAAGCTTTCTTT.

The V gene is TRBV7-9, the J gene TRBJ2-3; TRBD1 agrees at 8 bases. Germline V gene sequence: CDR1 SEHNR, CDR2 FQNEAQ (reference sequence). Losses at the gene ends were 8 bases for V and 5 bases for J; bases not matched to a gene: 3. CDR3 length equals 12 residues. CDR3 in amino acids: CASRGTGDTQYF. In DNA form, the CDR3 reads TGTGCCAGCCGGGGGACAGGAGATACGCAGTATTTT.

The chain uses TRBV7-8 and TRBJ1-1; weak D call: TRBD1 (6 bases). The CDR3 extends over 15 amino acids. V was shortened by 5 bases and J by 6 bases, with 19 bases between the two germline ends. Looked up from germline, CDR1 is SGHVS and CDR2 is FQNEAQ. This CDR3 is CASSPKPGAKSEAFF. Written as DNA, the CDR3 is TGTGCCAGCAGCCCAAAGCCGGGGGCGAAGTCTGAAGCTTTCTTT.

This clonotype occurred many times. The chain carries TRBV9 and TRBJ1-6; D is ambiguous. With 0 bases removed from V and 9 bases from J, the gap between germline ends came to 13 bases. The CDR3 covers 15 residues. The germline V gene has CDR1 SGDLS and CDR2 YYNGEE. CDR3 bases: TGTGCCAGCAGCGTAGAGGTCCACTCAGTTTCACCCCTCCACTTT. Its protein is CASSVEVHSVSPLHF.

This clonotype was detected many times. V is TRBV7-9 and J is TRBJ1-5; D is possibly TRBD1 (6 bases). Between the trimmed V and J ends, which lost 5 bases and 7 bases, there was a span of 18 bases. The germline V gene encodes CDR1 SEHNR and CDR2 FQNEAQ (reference sequence). The CDR3 extends over 15 amino acids. CDR3 residues: CASSDGQMGDQPQHF. The CDR3 DNA sequence: TGTGCCAGCAGCGACGGACAGATGGGGGACCAGCCCCAGCATTTT.